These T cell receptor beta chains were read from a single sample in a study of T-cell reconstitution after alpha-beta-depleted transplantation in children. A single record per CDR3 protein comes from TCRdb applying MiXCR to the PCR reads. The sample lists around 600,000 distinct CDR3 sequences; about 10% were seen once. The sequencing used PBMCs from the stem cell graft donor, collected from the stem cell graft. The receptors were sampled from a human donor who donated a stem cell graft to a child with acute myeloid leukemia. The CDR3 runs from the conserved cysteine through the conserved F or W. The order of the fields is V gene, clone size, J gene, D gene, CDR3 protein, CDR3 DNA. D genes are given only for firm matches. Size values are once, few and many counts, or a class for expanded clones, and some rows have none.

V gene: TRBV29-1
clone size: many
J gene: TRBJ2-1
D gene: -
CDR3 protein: CSAGRLYPGNEQFF
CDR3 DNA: TGCAGCGCCGGGCGACTATACCCCGGGAATGAGCAGTTCTTC

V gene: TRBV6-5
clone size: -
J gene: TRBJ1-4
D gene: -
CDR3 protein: CASSYAVGQGSEKLFF
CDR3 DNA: TGTGCCAGCAGTTACGCAGTAGGGCAGGGAAGCGAAAAACTGTTTTTT

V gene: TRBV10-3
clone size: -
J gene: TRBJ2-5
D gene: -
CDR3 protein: CAISPSRGQTQETQYF
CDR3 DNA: TGTGCCATCAGTCCTTCGCGGGGACAGACACAAGAGACCCAGTACTTC

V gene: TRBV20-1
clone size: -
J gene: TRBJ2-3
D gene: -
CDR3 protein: CSAATGGSSTDTQYF
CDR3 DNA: TGCAGTGCAGCCACCGGGGGCTCTAGCACAGATACGCAGTATTTT

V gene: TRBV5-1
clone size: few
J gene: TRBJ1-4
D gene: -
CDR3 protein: CASSPDGPKNEKLFF
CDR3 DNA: TGCGCCAGCAGCCCGGACGGACCGAAAAATGAAAAACTGTTTTTT

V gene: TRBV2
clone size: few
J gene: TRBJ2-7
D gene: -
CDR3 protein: CASSDYRYEQYF
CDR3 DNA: TGTGCCAGCAGTGATTATCGCTACGAGCAGTACTTC

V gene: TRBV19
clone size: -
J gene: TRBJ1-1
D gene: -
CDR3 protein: CASSPRLGGRRTEAFF
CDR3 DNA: TGTGCCAGTAGCCCACGCCTTGGAGGGCGGAGGACTGAAGCTTTCTTT

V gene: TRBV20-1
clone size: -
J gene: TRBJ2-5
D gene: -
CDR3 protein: CSAPLTGETQYF
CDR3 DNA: TGCAGTGCCCCCCTGACGGGAGAGACCCAGTACTTC

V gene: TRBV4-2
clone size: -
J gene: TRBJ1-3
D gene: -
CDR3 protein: CASSQERGVGNTIYF
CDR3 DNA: TGTGCCAGCAGCCAAGAGAGAGGGGTGGGAAACACCATATATTTT

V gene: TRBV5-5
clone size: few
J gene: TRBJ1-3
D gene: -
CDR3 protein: CASSLSHLLSGNTIYF
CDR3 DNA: TGTGCCAGCAGCTTGAGTCACCTCCTCTCTGGAAACACCATATATTTT

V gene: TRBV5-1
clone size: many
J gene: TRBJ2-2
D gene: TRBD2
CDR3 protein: CASSLSRLAGVAGELFF
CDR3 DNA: TGCGCCAGCAGCTTAAGTCGGCTAGCGGGAGTGGCCGGGGAGCTGTTTTTT

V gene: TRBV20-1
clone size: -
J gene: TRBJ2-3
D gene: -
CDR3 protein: CSARDRVGNTQYF
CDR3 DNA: TGCAGTGCTAGAGATCGCGTGGGTAATACGCAGTATTTT

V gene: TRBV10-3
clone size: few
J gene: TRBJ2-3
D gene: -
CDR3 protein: CAIRGEVAQSTDTQYF
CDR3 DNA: TGTGCCATCAGGGGTGAAGTAGCGCAAAGCACAGATACGCAGTATTTT

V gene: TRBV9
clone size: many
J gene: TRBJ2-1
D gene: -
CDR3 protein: CASSVEGDAGRGSYNEQFF
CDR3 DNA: TGTGCCAGCAGCGTAGAGGGGGATGCTGGGAGAGGATCCTACAATGAGCAGTTCTTC

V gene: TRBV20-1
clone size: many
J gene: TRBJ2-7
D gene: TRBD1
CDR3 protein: CSAPRDRGPEQYF
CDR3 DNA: TGCAGTGCCCCCCGGGACAGGGGCCCCGAGCAGTACTTC

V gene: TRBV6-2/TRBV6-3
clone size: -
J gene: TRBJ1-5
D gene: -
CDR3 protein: CATQRDAGQNQPQHF
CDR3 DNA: TGTGCCACCCAAAGGGACGCCGGGCAAAATCAGCCCCAGCATTTT

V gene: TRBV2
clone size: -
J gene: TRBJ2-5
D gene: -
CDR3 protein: CASRSFNGGPETQYF
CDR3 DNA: TGTGCCAGCAGATCCTTCAATGGGGGACCAGAGACCCAGTACTTC

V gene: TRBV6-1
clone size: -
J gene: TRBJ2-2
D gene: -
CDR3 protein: CASSEFGNTGELFF
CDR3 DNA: TGTGCCAGCAGTGAATTCGGGAACACCGGGGAGCTGTTTTTT

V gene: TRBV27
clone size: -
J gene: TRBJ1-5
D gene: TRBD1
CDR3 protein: CASSQTETGAGQPQHF
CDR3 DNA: TGTGCCAGCAGTCAAACCGAGACAGGGGCGGGTCAGCCCCAGCATTTT

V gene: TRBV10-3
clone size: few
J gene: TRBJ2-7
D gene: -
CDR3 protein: CAITDPPSYEQYF
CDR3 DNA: TGTGCCATTACGGACCCGCCCTCCTACGAGCAGTACTTC

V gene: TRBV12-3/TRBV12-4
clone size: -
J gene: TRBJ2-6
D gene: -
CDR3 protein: CASSPEVGGGYSGANVLTF
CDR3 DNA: TGTGCCAGCAGTCCCGAGGTCGGCGGAGGCTACTCTGGGGCCAACGTCCTGACTTTC

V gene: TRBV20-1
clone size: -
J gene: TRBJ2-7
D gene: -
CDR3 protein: CSALGAGSSPGSREQYF
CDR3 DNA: TGCAGTGCCCTCGGGGCAGGATCCAGTCCCGGGTCAAGGGAGCAGTACTTC

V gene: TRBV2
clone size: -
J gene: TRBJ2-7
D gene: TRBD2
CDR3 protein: CASSATRGTSGKEQYF
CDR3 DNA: TGTGCCAGCAGTGCCACACGGGGGACTAGCGGGAAGGAGCAGTACTTC

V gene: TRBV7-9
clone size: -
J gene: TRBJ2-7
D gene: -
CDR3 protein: CASTPLRDGVYEQYF
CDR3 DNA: TGTGCCAGCACTCCCCTCCGGGACGGGGTTTACGAGCAGTACTTC

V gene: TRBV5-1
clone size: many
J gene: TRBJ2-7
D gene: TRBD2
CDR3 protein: CASSFSGGTYEQYF
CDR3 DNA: TGTGCCAGCAGCTTTAGCGGGGGGACCTACGAGCAGTACTTC

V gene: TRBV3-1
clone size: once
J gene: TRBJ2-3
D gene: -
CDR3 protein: CASSQEGLRTIATDTQYF
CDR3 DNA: TGTGCCAGCAGCCAAGAAGGATTAAGGACTATAGCTACAGATACGCAGTATTTT

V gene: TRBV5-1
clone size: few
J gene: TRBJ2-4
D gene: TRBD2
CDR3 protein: CASSPRLAENIQYF
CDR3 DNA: TGCGCCAGCAGCCCACGACTAGCGGAAAACATTCAGTACTTC

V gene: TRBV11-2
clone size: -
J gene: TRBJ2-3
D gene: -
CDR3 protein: CASVGPPDTQYF
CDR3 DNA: TGTGCCAGCGTAGGACCCCCAGATACGCAGTATTTT

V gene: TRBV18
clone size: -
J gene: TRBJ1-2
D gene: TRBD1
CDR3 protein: CASSPPEGQGAAGYTF
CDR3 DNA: TGTGCCAGCTCACCACCAGAGGGACAGGGGGCTGCTGGCTACACCTTC

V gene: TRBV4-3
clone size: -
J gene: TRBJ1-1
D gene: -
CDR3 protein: CASSQAQEENTEAFF
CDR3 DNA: TGCGCCAGCAGCCAAGCGCAGGAGGAGAACACTGAAGCTTTCTTT

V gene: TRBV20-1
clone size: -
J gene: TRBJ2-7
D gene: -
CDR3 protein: CSAQLTYEQYF
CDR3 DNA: TGCAGTGCCCAACTAACCTACGAGCAGTACTTC

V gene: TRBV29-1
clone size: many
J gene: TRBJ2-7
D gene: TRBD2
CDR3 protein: CSVRTSGSSYEQYF
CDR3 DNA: TGCAGCGTTCGGACTAGCGGAAGCTCCTACGAGCAGTACTTC

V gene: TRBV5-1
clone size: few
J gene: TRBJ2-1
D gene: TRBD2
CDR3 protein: CASSPGLAGFLGNEQFF
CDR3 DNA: TGCGCCAGCAGCCCAGGACTAGCGGGGTTCCTTGGCAATGAGCAGTTCTTC

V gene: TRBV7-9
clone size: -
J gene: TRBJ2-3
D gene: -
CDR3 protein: CATSTGAHPSTDTQYF
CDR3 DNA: TGTGCCACGTCGACGGGAGCCCATCCTAGCACAGATACGCAGTATTTT